This TCR beta chain is drawn from a study of control samples from healthy donors and cancer patients. This CDR3 region has 14 residues. Trimming removed 4 bases from V and 8 bases from J, with 18 bases in between. The germline V gene has CDR1 SGHNT and CDR2 YYREEE (reference sequence). Only in-frame clones appear in the TCRdb table, and some are missing; sequencing was by immunoSEQ multiplex PCR. Of about 98,000 clones in the sample, 79% were seen once. This chain uses TRBV5-4 with TRBJ1-1; D ambiguous. Sample: blood. The receptor was isolated from a woman aged 25 to 45 in good health. The CDR3 reads CASSPPIPGSEAFF. CDR3 DNA sequence: TGTGCCAGCAGCCCTCCCATCCCGGGCTCCGAAGCTTTCTTT.